The clone carrying this T cell receptor (beta chain) was recorded at least ten times. Antigen specificity is unknown. These data are taken from a study of T-cell memory formation after mild COVID-19. Study-level findings and limits: Clones that contracted from day 15 to 85 were balanced CD4/CD8, while later expanders leaned CD4+. SARS-CoV-2 specificity was not confirmed for second-wave clones peaking on day 37. Researchers found some responding clones in pre-infection memory, a sign that cross-reactive memory joined.

5'RACE primed from the constant segment yielded TCR alpha and TCR beta cDNA libraries bearing sample barcodes and UMIs. A single record per CDR3 protein comes from TCRdb applying MiXCR to the 5' RACE reads. The profile covers over 400,000 distinct CDR3 sequences, with 20% to 30% appearing a single time and around 13% taken by the ten largest. Germline loops: CDR1 SQVTM, CDR2 ANQGSEA. The V gene lost 7 bases and the J gene lost 8 bases, with 16 bases spanning the gap. This CDR3 has 12 residues. The receptor was derived from an adult woman who had mild COVID-19 (a few samples of this study predate the infection). Cell type and time point are not known. V is TRBV29-1 and J is TRBJ2-3, with D perhaps TRBD2 (6 bases). The sequencing input was PBMCs or a T cell subset sorted from them (not recorded which). The CDR3 reads CSAEAVRGTQYF. The CDR3 DNA reads TGCAGCGCTGAGGCTGTGCGGGGTACGCAGTATTTT.